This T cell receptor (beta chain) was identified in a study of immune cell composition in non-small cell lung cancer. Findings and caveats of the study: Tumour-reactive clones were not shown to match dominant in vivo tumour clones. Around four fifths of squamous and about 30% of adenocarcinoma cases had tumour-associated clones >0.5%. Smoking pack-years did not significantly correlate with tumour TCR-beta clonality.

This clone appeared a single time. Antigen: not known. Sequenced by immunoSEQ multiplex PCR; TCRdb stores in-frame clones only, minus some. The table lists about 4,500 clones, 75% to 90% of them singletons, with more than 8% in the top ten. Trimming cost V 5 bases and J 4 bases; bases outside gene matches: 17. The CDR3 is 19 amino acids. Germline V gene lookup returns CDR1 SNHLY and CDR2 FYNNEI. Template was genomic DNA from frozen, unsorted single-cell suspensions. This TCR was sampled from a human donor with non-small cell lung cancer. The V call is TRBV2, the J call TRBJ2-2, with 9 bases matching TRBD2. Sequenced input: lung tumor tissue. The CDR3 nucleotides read TGTGCCAGCAGTAGCGCCTTTGGTGCTAGCGGGGTCCTCACCGGGGAGCTGTTTTTT. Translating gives CASSSAFGASGVLTGELFF.